This TCR beta chain was identified during a study of blood T cell repertoires in COVID-19. Overall study: From the United States, Italy and Spain came samples of acute and convalescent COVID-19. Sources were T cells, B-cell-depleted T cells, or PBMCs; the material itself was cDNA or gDNA.

Original processing notes: By means of reference gene primer amplification, nucleated cell counts were estimated. The repertoire was sequenced with immunoSEQ multiplex PCR; TCRdb's copy has only in-frame clones and lacks some. That table supplies the V and J calls and clone size; D and trimming were determined from the DNA. The table records over 50,000 clones, 86% of them present only once. The germline CDR1 and CDR2 sequences are SEHNR and FQNEAQ (reference sequence). The CDR3 runs to 12 residues. The V end lost 4 bases, the J end lost 5 bases, and 9 bases lay between the germline ends. The V gene is TRBV7-9, the J gene TRBJ2-7, with D maybe TRBD1 (6 bases). What was sequenced was peripheral blood. The sequence came from a man of 80 years or more with acute or convalescent COVID-19. CDR3 coding DNA: TGTGCCAGCAGCTACTACAGGGACGAGCAGTACTTC. Translation: CASSYYRDEQYF.